This T cell receptor beta chain is from a study of CD8+ T cells in alopecia areata. Study observations and caveats: Resident alphabeta T-cell populations of normal skin are likewise subject to sequencing in scalp samples.

It was cDNA, reverse transcribed from extracted RNA, that served as the sequencing template. The protocol was immunoSEQ multiplex PCR, while the TCRdb copy is restricted to in-frame clones and leaves out a portion. There are hundreds of thousands of clones in the sample; 50% to 60% occur only once, and around 0.44% lies in the top ten. A word on this clone: Its antigen remains unidentified.

This CDR3 comprises 15 residues. From germline, CDR1 is LNHDA and CDR2 SQIVND (reference sequence). Trimming stripped 3 bases from V and 2 bases from J, with 12 bases between. This chain joins TRBV19 and TRBJ2-3; no clear D. The TCR sequence derives from a human donor with alopecia areata. Sequenced material: CD4+ T cells sorted from blood, taken at week 0. The CDR3 sequence is CASSMSQASTDTQYF. In DNA, the CDR3 is TGTGCCAGTAGTATGTCTCAGGCTTCCACAGATACGCAGTATTTT.